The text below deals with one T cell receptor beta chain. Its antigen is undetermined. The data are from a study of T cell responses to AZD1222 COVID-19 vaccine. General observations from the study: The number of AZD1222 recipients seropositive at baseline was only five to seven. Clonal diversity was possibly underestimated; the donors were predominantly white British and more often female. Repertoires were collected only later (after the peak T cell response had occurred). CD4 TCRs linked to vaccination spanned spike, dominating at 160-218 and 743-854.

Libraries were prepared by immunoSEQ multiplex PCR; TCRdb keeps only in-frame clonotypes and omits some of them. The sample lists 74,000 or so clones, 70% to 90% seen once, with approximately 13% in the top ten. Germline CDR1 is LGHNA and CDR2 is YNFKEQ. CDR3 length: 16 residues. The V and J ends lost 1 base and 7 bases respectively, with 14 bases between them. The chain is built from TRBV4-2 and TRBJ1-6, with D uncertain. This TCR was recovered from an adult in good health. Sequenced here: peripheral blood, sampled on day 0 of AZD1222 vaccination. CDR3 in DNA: TGTGCCAGCAGCCAAGGCGTGGCAGGTTCGAATTCACCCCTCCACTTT. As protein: CASSQGVAGSNSPLHF.